This T cell receptor (beta chain) was obtained from a study of cytomegalovirus exposure and HLA in healthy donors (dated by TCRdb to about 2017). Concerning the study at large: An earlier analysis of several hundred of the donors reported about 250 Gb of sequence data and around 110 million unique TCR beta sequences from 150 million to 200 million T cells. A separate validation cohort of approximately 130 different subjects was used in addition to the 666-subject first cohort. Around 330 gigabases of sequencing data and roughly 81 million unique TCR sequences made up an early release that covered several hundred HLA-typed donors. Genome-wide SNP genotypes for about 55% of the 666 donors were used in a later genetic analysis, which treated that subset as a discovery cohort. The study used immunosequencing to profile the T cell repertoires of 666 subjects and linked those repertoires to cytomegalovirus serostatus. Every repertoire in the discovery cohort had been generated on one and the same sequencing platform. Because of strong linkage in the cohort, four or five DR-DQ haplotypes were treated as single units for association and clustering. Rather than using new phenotypic data, the later analysis identified candidate immune exposures from TCR beta sequences and from how often those sequences occurred across donors. Among about 410 genotyped donors of the cohort, an average of about 240,000 unique TCR beta nucleotide sequences was sequenced per donor, of which about 18% were non-productive. A later analysis re-analyzed previously published TCR beta repertoires from roughly 600 donors and added high-resolution HLA genotyping to study TCR occurrence patterns. The number of donors typed differed by locus, with about 629-640 for A, B, C, DRB1 and DQB1, roughly 520 for DQA1, approximately 580 for DPA1, and around 450 for DPB1. Donor age, sex, ethnicity and CMV serostatus were collected together with the repertoire data. Class I and class II HLA loci were covered by the typing at four-digit resolution. In an earlier analysis of 587 of the donors, high-throughput TCR beta sequencing was used to judge whether each TCR beta V gene segment behaved as functional or pseudogenic. Of the 398 genotyped donors, approximately 83% fell in the genetic ancestry cluster associated with self-reported Caucasian donors. The study aimed to test whether cataloging public T cell receptors could reveal signatures of past pathogen exposure. To predict cytomegalovirus infection status, the study brought together high-throughput TCR immunosequencing, statistical association of individual TCRs with disease status, and machine learning.

Findings and caveats that apply to the study as a whole: In a later analysis, most CMV-associated TCR beta chains were found to appear HLA-restricted, with HLA associations seemingly driven largely by CMV exposure. CMV serostatus was the only immune exposure information available for the cohort. The presence/absence analyses assumed that sequencing depth was roughly uniform across donors, and that assumption may not be true. According to a later analysis, TCR association rates differed among HLA loci, with DRB1 alleles showing the most associated TCRs and HLA-C alleles showing the fewest. A cluster of highly shared sequence variants was judged likely to represent a technical artifact of the sequencing pipeline. Some IMGT-functional V segments, including TRBV6-2 and TRBV6-3, could not be told apart with the 87-base-pair reads, so those segments were excluded. Broadly in line with IMGT annotations, most TCR beta V segments showed up in productive rearrangements about 87% or about 30% of the time in an earlier analysis of roughly 590 of the donors. According to a later genetic analysis, donors in an Asian-associated ancestry cluster had fewer N-insertions in productive TCRs than the roughly 700-donor mean. A further reported finding was that TCR beta sequences accurately predicted the HLA-A and HLA-B alleles for most subjects in the first cohort. HLA typing was unavailable for some donors at each locus, so association tests used only the typed subset. In a later analysis, several top co-occurrence clusters were reported to appear linked to parvovirus B19, influenza, CMV and Epstein-Barr virus. In a later analysis, HLA-associated TCR beta chains showed more clonal expansion and lower generation probabilities than non-associated chains that were equally common. While some public TCRs were present in many individuals, most TCR sequences turned up only very rarely across donors. When HLA alleles, especially DR and DQ, strongly co-occurred, attributing TCR associations to individual alleles was difficult. In vitro tests confirmed that a few of the cytomegalovirus-associated TCR beta chains recognize cytomegalovirus antigens. In a later analysis, 16,951 TCR beta sequences were associated with specific HLA alleles at a false discovery rate of 0.05. The study gave a list of more than 150 TCR beta chains associated with cytomegalovirus. An association between a missense DCLRE1C variant and V-gene and J-gene trimming of TCR beta chains was found in a later genetic analysis and replicated in an independent cohort. According to the authors, the approach could potentially be generalized to other disease states and immunological phenotypes. Cytomegalovirus status was reported to be diagnosed by the classifier with high specificity and sensitivity in both the original and validation cohorts. The cohort was sequenced for TCR beta chains only, and without alpha or paired-chain data the features that could be detected were limited. The earlier analysis of approximately 560 of the donors excluded about 16 rarely observed V segments, including chromosome 9 orphons, because counts were too low. Correlated functional status among segregating V segments might reflect linkage disequilibrium, but an unknown experimental factor could not be ruled out.

Library method: the immunoSEQ multiplex PCR assay. For the multiplex PCR, a mixture combining 60 forward primers for TCR Vbeta segments and 13 reverse primers for TCR Jbeta segments was used. Amplification of the CDR3 region of rearranged TCR beta genes was performed with a multiplex PCR assay on genomic DNA. On the Illumina HiSeq System, the amplified TCR beta libraries were sequenced as 87-base-pair reads. As for how the authors treated the data: A later analysis counted tens of millions of unique TCR beta chains across the 666 repertoires, and roughly 11 million of these chains were shared by at least two donors. To remove PCR and sequencing errors, raw reads were error-corrected and collapsed into unique sequences using a nearest-neighbor algorithm that merged closely related sequences. To assign V, D and J gene segments, CDR3 sequences were aligned to IMGT reference sequences. For a sequence to be retained, a match of at least six nucleotides to both a V gene segment and a J gene segment was required. Rearrangements were called productive when the CDR3 lacked stop codons and stayed in frame with V and J; all others were non-productive. CDR3 was defined according to IMGT convention as the region running from the second conserved V-encoded cysteine to the conserved J-encoded phenylalanine. The earlier analysis of 587 of the donors excluded sequences that lacked an unambiguous match to a single V gene segment. In an earlier analysis of approximately 560 of the donors, a V segment was called functional when productive rearrangements were above 56.7%, and segregating when the standard deviation between donors exceeded 5%. To diagnose cytomegalovirus status from the catalog of TCR beta chain sequences, a statistical classification framework was built. In a later analysis, V and J genes were assigned by comparing TCR nucleotide sequences against IMGT/GENE-DB human TR gene sequences. Using the TCRdist pipeline, a later analysis assigned CDR3 sequences along with most-parsimonious VDJ recombination scenarios. A later analysis defined each TCR beta chain by its CDR3 amino acid sequence plus V-gene family, and excluded reads lacking a unique V-gene family. A later analysis removed 500 to 650 highly shared, low-generation-probability nucleotide sequences to deal with suspected cross-contamination and a sequencing artifact. In a later analysis, a clonal expansion index for each public chain was calculated from normalized within-repertoire ranks of inferred template counts. In a later analysis, generation probabilities were computed using a VDJ recombination model fitted to out-of-frame rearrangements, and the results were checked against IGoR. A later analysis scored TCR-TCR, TCR-HLA and TCR-CMV co-occurrence with hypergeometric tests, applying a repertoire-size bias correction to TCR pairs. False discovery rates were estimated in a later analysis by permuting HLA or CMV assignments 20 times. A later analysis grouped co-occurring TCRs with DBSCAN, adding TCRdist sequence similarity when clustering within HLA-allele-positive subsets. Repertoires with fewer than 30,000 or more than 120,000 public chains were left out of co-occurrence clustering, as were five repertoires with anomalous nucleotide sharing. TCRdb re-hosts the immuneACCESS table, in-frame sequences only. Its copies lack some clones; in the studies checked, an unresolved V gene accounts for under half of them, and the cause for the rest is not known. D and trimming were read from the DNA, whereas the V and J calls and clone size are those reported in that table. Present in this sample are around 100,000 clones, roughly 70% of which were seen just once. The top ten constitute about 7.7% of the sample.

The cohort was made up of 500 to 800 healthy bone marrow donors. All cohort members were sampled while nominally healthy, although unrecorded immune exposures were likely present. The donor was CMV seropositive and belonged to the group of about 290 seropositive cohort members. Every donor gave a peripheral blood sample, and the peripheral blood mononuclear cells from that sample were used for TCR beta sequencing. Genomic DNA was extracted from the blood cell samples with the Qiagen DNeasy Blood Extraction Kit. Of note for this clone: What antigen it recognizes has not been identified. No per-base quality is available; no much larger clone lies one base away.

The germline V gene yields MNHEY for CDR1 and SVGAGI for CDR2. The CDR3 has 15 amino acids, counting the end cysteine and phenylalanine. Of the read, only the CDR3 DNA is kept; its 45 bases are in frame from base 1. The V end loses 5 bases and the J end loses 0 bases, and a stretch of 14 bases separates them. Material: PBMCs. The sequence links TRBV6-5 to TRBJ2-7; TRBD1 is perhaps the D gene, given 6 matching bases. The TCR was taken from a young man in good health and CMV-seropositive. The CDR3 protein is CASSPGQRSSYEQYF. Here is the DNA: TGTGCCAGCAGTCCTGGACAGCGTAGCTCCTACGAGCAGTACTTC.